This T cell receptor (beta chain) was retrieved from a study of CD8 T cells in ankylosing spondylitis. Study observations and caveats: Clones linked to disease, bearing a CD8+ phenotype, were relatively rare in peripheral blood. Reports say disease-linked clones showed up significantly more in matched ankylosing spondylitis synovial fluid. Previous work reported some of these motif variants in the synovial fluid and blood of reactive arthritis.

The CDR3 contains 17 residues. The TCR beta libraries were generated through quantitative 5'-RACE incorporating molecular barcodes. TCRdb reprocessed the 5' RACE reads with MiXCR, giving one entry per CDR3 protein. Of 200,000 to 250,000 distinct CDR3 sequences in the sample, roughly a tenth were seen once. This clonotype was observed at least ten times. The antigen is unknown. This sequence originates from a male donor with ankylosing spondylitis or in good health (not recorded which). The chain is built from TRBV21-1 and TRBJ2-2; TRBD1 is taken as the D call from the table, unchecked against the DNA. TRBV21-1 is designated a pseudogene. Sequencing was done on a sample of blood, either unsorted or a sorted T cell fraction (not recorded which). In DNA, the CDR3 is TGTGCCAGCAGCAAAGTCGCAGCCGGGGGATACTCCGGGGAGCTGTTTTTT. It is translated as CASSKVAAGGYSGELFF.